This record covers a single T cell receptor (beta chain). What it recognizes is unknown. This specimen belongs to a study of OX40 agonist ivuxolimab in advanced cancers. Study-level information: Ivuxolimab is an agonistic anti-OX40 (CD134) antibody, and patients were treated with it. Eligibility rules accepted prior anti-PD-1, anti-PD-L1 or anti-CTLA-4 therapy, and approximately 40% had some.

General study points: Blood T cells, both CD4+ and CD8+, expanded clonally by week 6 at 0.1 to 3.0 mg/kg. Partial responders treated at 0.1-3.0 mg/kg exhibited clonal expansion among the lowest measured.

Method: immunoSEQ multiplex PCR; TCRdb's copy keeps in-frame clones and lacks some. The sample consists of roughly 60,000 clones, 84% of them appearing once. CDR3 length: 14 residues. Germline V gene sequence: CDR1 LNHDA, CDR2 SQIVND (reference sequence). The V gene lost 2 bases and the J gene lost 8 bases, with 15 bases spanning the gap. V and J are TRBV19 and TRBJ1-2; possible D gene TRBD1, 5 bases. The material was CD4+ or CD8+ T cells sorted from blood, obtained in a trial of the OX40 agonist ivuxolimab. The TCR comes from an adult with an advanced solid tumor such as melanoma, head and neck, liver or kidney cancer. CDR3 region: CASSIRGQGGGYTF. DNA for the CDR3: TGTGCCAGTAGTATAAGAGGGCAGGGAGGGGGCTACACCTTC.